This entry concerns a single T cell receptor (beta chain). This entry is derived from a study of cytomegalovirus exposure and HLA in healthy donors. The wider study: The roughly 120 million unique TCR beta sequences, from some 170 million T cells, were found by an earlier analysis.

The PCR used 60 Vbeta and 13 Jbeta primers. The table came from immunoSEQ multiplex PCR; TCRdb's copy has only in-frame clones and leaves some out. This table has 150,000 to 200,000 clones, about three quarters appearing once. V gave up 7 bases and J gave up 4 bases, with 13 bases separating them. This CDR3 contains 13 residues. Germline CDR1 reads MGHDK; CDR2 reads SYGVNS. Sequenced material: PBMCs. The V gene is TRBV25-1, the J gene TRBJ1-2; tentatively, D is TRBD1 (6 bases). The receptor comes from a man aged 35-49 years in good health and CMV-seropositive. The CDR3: CASTPGALYGYTF. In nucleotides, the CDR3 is TGTGCCAGCACCCCAGGGGCCCTCTATGGCTACACCTTC.